This TCR beta chain was observed in a study of PD-1 blockade in mismatch repair-deficient tumors. Broader study findings: After pembrolizumab, tumor-resident clones rose rapidly, then generally contracted before radiologic responses.

The protocol was immunoSEQ multiplex PCR, while the TCRdb copy is restricted to in-frame clones and leaves out a portion. The data contain about 120,000 clones, around 87% of them singletons. V dropped 3 bases and J dropped 3; count of bases not matched to a gene: 8. CDR1 is MNHEY, CDR2 SMNVEV, per germline (reference sequence). The CDR3 consists of 15 residues. In this sample, this clone turned up once. The antigen remains unidentified. Mismatch repair deficiency was confirmed in all patients, by PCR or immunohistochemistry. TCR sequencing covered a few patients who responded to pembrolizumab. The chain has TRBV27 and TRBJ2-7; TRBD2 agrees at 7 bases. The sample in question was peripheral blood, obtained 44 weeks after starting pembrolizumab. The sequence was obtained from an adult with mismatch repair-deficient cancer. CDR3 DNA: TGTGCCAGCAGTTTGTGGGGGAGGGGCAGCTACGAGCAGTACTTC. This translates into CASSLWGRGSYEQYF.